These 25 T cell receptor beta chains originate from one sample sequenced in a study of blood T cell repertoires in COVID-19 (dated by TCRdb to 2019 to 2021). The library was produced with the immunoSEQ multiplex PCR assay. TCRdb limited this immuneACCESS table to in-frame rearrangements with V and J called. A share of clones is missing; checked studies link under half to unresolved V genes, and the rest is unexplained. Present in this sample are a few hundred thousand clones, 85% to 90% of which were seen just once. Around 1% of the sample lies in the top ten. The sequencing sample was made of PBMCs or T cells enriched from blood (not recorded which). These TCRs come from a man aged 18 to 29 who had recovered from COVID-19.

This rearrangement joins TRBV18 to TRBJ2-1; D may be TRBD1 (5 bases). The CDR3 contains 16 residues. With 4 bases removed from V and 1 base from J, the gap between germline ends came to 14 bases. The germline V gene has CDR1 KGHSH and CDR2 LQKENI. This CDR3 is CASSRTQASSYNEQFF. Written as DNA, the CDR3 is TGTGCCAGCTCACGGACACAGGCGAGTTCCTACAATGAGCAGTTCTTC. The complete variable domain, with remaining parts taken from reference TRBV18 and TRBJ2-1, reads NAGVMQNPRHLVRRRGQEARLRCSPMKGHSHVYWYRQLPEEGLKFMVYLQKENIIDESGMPKERFSAEFPKEGPSILRIQQVVRGDSAAYFCASSRTQASSYNEQFFGPGTRLTVL.

The genes are TRBV5-4 and TRBJ2-1, with 10 bases that match TRBD1. Germline lookup yields CDR1 SGHNT and CDR2 YYREEE (reference sequence). This CDR3 is 17 amino acids long. The V and J ends lost 4 bases and 4 bases, in that order; junction bases with no gene match: 11. This CDR3 reads CASSTSPGQGTYNEQFF. The DNA of the CDR3 is TGTGCCAGCAGCACCAGTCCGGGACAGGGGACTTACAATGAGCAGTTCTTC.

The chain links TRBV20-1 to TRBJ1-6; 8 bases are a match to TRBD1. CDR1 and CDR2 from the germline V gene are DFQATT and SNEGSKA (reference sequence). J lost 5 bases, V lost 3 bases, and 3 bases had no gene match. The CDR3 covers 14 residues. The CDR3 loop is CSASGQGDNSPLHF. In DNA, the CDR3 is TGCAGTGCTAGTGGACAGGGTGATAATTCACCCCTCCACTTT.

The V and J genes are TRBV7-9 and TRBJ2-7; 7 bases fit TRBD1. The germline V gene encodes CDR1 SEHNR and CDR2 FQNEAQ (reference sequence). V lost 3 bases and J lost 5; bases outside the gene matches: 7. CDR3 length: 14 residues. The CDR3 loop reads CASSFRQGAHEQYF. The DNA of the CDR3 is TGTGCCAGCAGCTTTAGACAGGGAGCCCACGAGCAGTACTTC.

This clone was counted a single time. The rearrangement uses TRBV6-5 and TRBJ1-6; 11 positions match TRBD1. The CDR3 totals 15 residues. J gave up 7 bases and V 2 bases, and 1 base lay outside the gene matches. Germline V gene data show CDR1 as MNHEY and CDR2 as SVGAGI. CDR3 sequence (DNA): TGTGCCAGCAGTTACGGGACAGGGGGGAATTCACCCCTCCACTTT. Translation: CASSYGTGGNSPLHF.

The chain recombines TRBV7-2 with TRBJ2-7; D might be TRBD1 (6 bases). The germline V gene encodes CDR1 SGHTA and CDR2 FQGNSA. This CDR3 comprises 13 residues. The V end lost 5 bases, the J end lost 3 bases, and 11 bases lay between the germline ends. CDR3 bases: TGTGCCAGCAGCCCACAGGGTCTCTACGAGCAGTACTTC. This gives the protein CASSPQGLYEQYF.

This clone was observed a single time. This chain connects TRBV7-9 to TRBJ2-5, with 7 bases matching TRBD2. This CDR3 has 15 residues. With 1 base clipped from V and 1 base from J, the junction kept 3 bases outside the gene matches. Germline CDR1 is SEHNR and CDR2 is FQNEAQ (reference sequence). Here the CDR3 reads CASSLGPGGQETQYF. The CDR3 DNA sequence: TGTGCCAGCAGCTTAGGCCCGGGGGGCCAAGAGACCCAGTACTTC.

Only one count was recorded for this clone. The chain joins TRBV10-3 to TRBJ2-1; 8 bases are a match to TRBD1. Germline-derived CDR1 and CDR2 are ENHRY and SYGVKD. This CDR3 has 16 residues. V was clipped by 6 bases and J by 4 bases; unmatched bases: 11. The CDR3: CAISGSGDRPYNEQFF. In nucleotides, the CDR3 is TGTGCCATCAGCGGGTCAGGGGACAGGCCGTACAATGAGCAGTTCTTC.

The chain has TRBV19 and TRBJ2-1; 10 nucleotides align to TRBD2. Germline-derived CDR1 and CDR2 are LNHDA and SQIVND (reference sequence). CDR3 length equals 15 residues. V lost 5 bases to trimming and J lost 3 bases; unmatched junction nucleotides: 4. DNA for the CDR3: TGTGCCAGTAGTTTCAGCGGGGGGGACTACAATGAGCAGTTCTTC. Its translation is CASSFSGGDYNEQFF.

The chain couples TRBV3-1 (or the pseudogene TRBV3-2) to TRBJ1-1; D is unclear. Trimming left V 4 bases short and J 1 base short, with 10 bases between. Germline values: CDR1 LGHDT, CDR2 YNNKEL (reference sequence). The CDR3 sequence is 14 residues long. CDR3: CASSPIVGNTEAFF. The CDR3 DNA reads as TGTGCCAGCAGCCCAATCGTCGGGAACACTGAAGCTTTCTTT.

The chain is built from TRBV28 and TRBJ2-1; 8 bases match TRBD2. The germline V gene has CDR1 MDHEN and CDR2 SYDVKM. Losses at the gene ends were 7 bases for V and 6 bases for J; bases not matched to a gene: 14. This CDR3 has 16 amino acids. CDR3 coding DNA: TGTGCCAGCATTCAACCCGGGACTAGGGGGGTCAATGAGCAGTTCTTC. Its protein is CASIQPGTRGVNEQFF.

This clone was seen just once. This chain uses TRBV5-1 with TRBJ2-2, with D possibly TRBD2 on 5 matching bases. The CDR3 spans 13 residues. Looked up from germline, CDR1 is SGHRS and CDR2 is YFSETQ. Trimming removed 0 bases at V and 7 bases at J, with 7 bases between. Here the CDR3 reads CASSLVEGGELFF. CDR3 DNA sequence: TGCGCCAGCAGCTTGGTAGAGGGCGGGGAGCTGTTTTTT. Variable domain in full (rest from reference TRBV5-1 and TRBJ2-2): KAGVTQTPRYLIKTRGQQVTLSCSPISGHRSVSWYQQTPGQGLQFLFEYFSETQRNKGNFPGRFSGRQFSNSRSEMNVSTLELGDSALYLCASSLVEGGELFFGEGSRLTVL.

The chain employs TRBV27 and TRBJ1-6; a possible D gene is TRBD1 (5 bases). Germline V lookup: CDR1 MNHEY, CDR2 SMNVEV (reference sequence). The CDR3 has 15 residues. V lost 2 bases and J 4 bases, leaving 9 bases between the germline ends. The CDR3 is CASSLGATYNSPLHF. The CDR3 DNA sequence: TGTGCCAGCAGTTTAGGGGCCACGTATAATTCACCCCTCCACTTT.

The rearrangement uses TRBV6-6 and TRBJ1-1; TRBD1 matches 7 bases. Germline trimming cut 6 bases from V and 5 bases from J; bases unmatched to any gene: 12. CDR3 length equals 15 residues. Germline V gives CDR1 MNHNY, CDR2 SVGAGI (reference sequence). CDR3 DNA: TGTGCCAGCAGCAGGACCAGGGGGTCACGGACTGAAGCTTTCTTT. Protein: CASSRTRGSRTEAFF.

CDR3 region: CASSLASSRSTGELFF. CDR3 sequence (DNA): TGTGCCAGCAGCTTGGCTTCTAGCCGTAGCACCGGGGAGCTGTTTTTT. This chain joins TRBV5-4 and TRBJ2-2, with D possibly matching TRBD2 (5 bases). This CDR3 has 16 amino acids. V was cut by 0 bases and J by 4 bases, with 13 bases left in between. Germline-derived CDR1 and CDR2 are SGHNT and YYREEE (reference sequence).

This clone was detected a few times. The chain recombines TRBV9 with TRBJ2-7, with D possibly TRBD1 on 6 matching bases. Germline V gives CDR1 SGDLS, CDR2 YYNGEE. The CDR3 contains 14 residues. V lost 2 bases to trimming and J lost 1 base, with 10 bases between them. In nucleotides, the CDR3 is TGTGCCAGCAGCGTTACGACAGGATCCTACGAGCAGTACTTC. Protein product: CASSVTTGSYEQYF.

For the CDR3, the DNA is TGTGCCAGCAGCCTCCTATTTGCGGGAGGGCCGGGTCTTGACGAGCAGTACTTC. It codes for CASSLLFAGGPGLDEQYF. V and J are TRBV6-2 or TRBV6-3 and TRBJ2-7; 9 bases map to TRBD2. Germline CDR1 and CDR2: MNHEY and SVGEGT. The CDR3 runs 18 residues. V gave up 6 bases and J gave up 5 bases; unmatched junction bases: 20.

The chain carries TRBV7-6 and TRBJ2-1; 9 bases map to TRBD2. This CDR3 comprises 16 residues. Germline lookup yields CDR1 SGHVS and CDR2 FNYEAQ. The J segment lost 2 bases and the V segment lost 1 base, leaving 3 bases of the junction unmatched. The CDR3 here is CASSLVGTSTYNEQFF. The CDR3 DNA follows: TGTGCCAGCAGCTTAGTTGGGACTAGCACCTACAATGAGCAGTTCTTC. The full variable domain, its missing parts supplied by reference TRBV7-6 and TRBJ2-1, is GAGVSQSPRYKVTKRGQDVALRCDPISGHVSLYWYRQALGQGPEFLTYFNYEAQQDKSGLPNDRFSAERPEGSISTLTIQRTEQRDSAMYRCASSLVGTSTYNEQFFGPGTRLTVL.

The chain is built from TRBV10-3 and TRBJ1-2; 7 nucleotides agree with TRBD1. J lost 6 bases, V lost 5 bases, and 9 bases had no gene match. Germline CDR1 ENHRY, CDR2 SYGVKD. The CDR3 is made up of 14 amino acids. In nucleotides, the CDR3 is TGTGCCATCAGTACAGGGGTGAAGGAGAATGGCTACACCTTC. This gives the protein CAISTGVKENGYTF.

A note on this clone: This CDR3 is also generated by other DNA sequences in the sample. The chain carries TRBV27 and TRBJ1-5; D gene uncertain. The germline V gene encodes CDR1 MNHEY and CDR2 SMNVEV (reference sequence). This CDR3 has 12 residues. V lost 3 bases and J 5 bases, leaving 5 bases between the germline ends. For the CDR3, the DNA is TGTGCCAGCAGTTTCCCTGATCAGCCCCAGCATTTT. This codes for CASSFPDQPQHF.

This clone was found once. V is TRBV7-8 and J is TRBJ1-4; D remains unclear. CDR3 length: 13 residues. Between the trimmed V and J ends, which lost 0 bases and 8 bases, there was a span of 7 bases. Germline CDR1 reads SGHVS; CDR2 reads FQNEAQ. CDR3 residues: CASSLAQEEKLFF. The CDR3 nucleotides read TGTGCCAGCAGCTTAGCGCAGGAAGAAAAACTGTTTTTT.

V usage is TRBV5-5 and J usage is TRBJ1-6, with D tentatively TRBD1 (6 bases). Germline CDR1 is SGHKS and CDR2 is YYEKEE (reference sequence). Trimming shortened V by 3 bases and J by 7 bases, and 17 bases separated the two germline ends. The CDR3 covers 16 residues. The CDR3 is CASSSYKTGQNSPLHF. The DNA for the CDR3 is TGTGCCAGCAGCTCCTATAAGACAGGACAGAATTCACCCCTCCACTTT. The full variable domain, in which reference TRBV5-5 and TRBJ1-6 provide the parts outside the CDR3, is DAGVTQSPTHLIKTRGQQVTLRCSPISGHKSVSWYQQVLGQGPQFIFQYYEKEERGRGNFPDRFSARQFPNYSSELNVNALLLGDSALYLCASSSYKTGQNSPLHFGNGTRLTVT.

V gene TRBV19 combines with J gene TRBJ2-5; TRBD1 might be the D (5 bases). The ends were cut back, 6 bases at V and 4 bases at J, with 9 bases in the middle. Per germline, CDR1 LNHDA and CDR2 SQIVND (reference sequence). CDR3 size: 12 residues. The CDR3 loop reads CASRRRGETQYF. The CDR3 DNA reads as TGTGCCAGTAGGAGAAGGGGAGAGACCCAGTACTTC. Filled out from reference TRBV19 and TRBJ2-5, the complete variable domain reads DGGITQSPKYLFRKEGQNVTLSCEQNLNHDAMYWYRQDPGQGLRLIYYSQIVNDFQKGDIAEGYSVSREKKESFPLTVTSAQKNPTAFYLCASRRRGETQYFGPGTRLLVL.

The CDR3 coding sequence is TGCGCCAGCAGCCTTGGAACTACAGGAGATACGCAGTATTTT. It yields the protein CASSLGTTGDTQYF. This chain uses TRBV4-3 with TRBJ2-3; tentatively, D is TRBD1 (5 bases). In germline, CDR1 is LGHNA, CDR2 YSLEER. This CDR3 spans 14 amino acids. V shed 4 bases and J shed 5 bases, with 13 bases lying between them.

V usage is TRBV29-1 and J usage is TRBJ2-3, with unresolved D. The CDR3 extends over 11 amino acids. Germline V lookup: CDR1 SQVTM, CDR2 ANQGSEA. V lost 7 bases, J lost 0 bases, and 5 bases lay in between. The CDR3 DNA reads TGCAGCGCGACTAGCACAGATACGCAGTATTTT. Translating gives CSATSTDTQYF.